This TCR beta chain was observed in a study of cytomegalovirus exposure and HLA in healthy donors. General study results and limits: Analysis performed later showed TCR beta chains linked to HLA being more clonally expanded than equally common others.

Comments on this clone: Its antigen is still unknown.

The PCR was carried out with 60 Vbeta primers and 13 Jbeta primers. Sequencing was performed with immunoSEQ multiplex PCR; in TCRdb, only in-frame clones are kept and a portion is missing. The sample holds 95,000 to 110,000 clones; roughly 80% are singletons and the top ten take 4%. The V and J ends lost 8 bases and 3 bases respectively, with 17 bases between them. The CDR3 has 14 amino acids. The chain couples TRBV23-1 to TRBJ2-7; TRBD1 might be the D (8 bases). TRBV23-1 is placed among ORFs of uncertain function. The clonotype originates from a man in his forties or fifties in good health and CMV-seropositive. The sample consisted of PBMCs. CDR3 sequence (DNA): TGCGCCAGCGTGGACAGGGACTATTTCTACGAGCAGTACTTC. Its translation: CASVDRDYFYEQYF.